One sample yielded the 15 T cell receptor beta chains listed below, sequenced in a study of CD8 T cells in ankylosing spondylitis. TCRdb ran MiXCR on the 5' RACE reads and lists one entry per CDR3 protein. The sample shows about 130,000 distinct CDR3 sequences, roughly an eighth of them seen only once. The sequenced sample consisted of blood, either unsorted or a sorted T cell fraction (not recorded which). Receptors originate from a female donor with ankylosing spondylitis or in good health (not recorded which).

The sample holds a few counts of this clonotype. The V call is TRBV20-1, the J call TRBJ2-1, with TRBD1 matching over 8 bases. Germline lookup yields CDR1 DFQATT and CDR2 SNEGSKA (reference sequence). This CDR3 is 14 amino acids long. The V gene end was trimmed by 5 bases and the J gene end by 3 bases; junction bases not matched to a gene: 6. The CDR3 coding sequence is TGCAGTGCTTATGACAGGGGTAACTACAATGAGCAGTTCTTC. This gives the protein CSAYDRGNYNEQFF.

The chain recombines TRBV13 with TRBJ2-4, with 8 bases fitting TRBD1. Per germline, CDR1 PRHDT and CDR2 FYEKMQ (reference sequence). Trimming cost V 0 bases and J 2 bases; bases outside gene matches: 12. The CDR3 runs 19 residues. DNA for the CDR3: TGTGCCAGCAGCTTAGGGTCGAGTGGGGCAGGGGGCCCCAAAAACATTCAGTACTTC. Translation: CASSLGSSGAGGPKNIQYF.

This clonotype was observed a few times. This rearrangement joins TRBV24-1 to TRBJ2-4, with D perhaps given as TRBD1 or TRBD2 (5 bases each). V lost 4 bases to trimming and J lost 7 bases, with 13 bases between them. Germline CDR1 reads KGHDR; CDR2 reads SFDVKD. The CDR3 is made up of 14 amino acids. In DNA, the CDR3 is TGTGCCACCAGTGAGGGACGGGAAAGGAACATTCAGTACTTC. Translated, it gives CATSEGRERNIQYF.

This clonotype has more than one count but fewer than ten. V and J are TRBV5-4 and TRBJ2-2; no firm D call. CDR3 length equals 15 residues. V lost 1 base to trimming and J lost 0 bases, with 7 bases between them. Germline V gene data show CDR1 as SGHNT and CDR2 as YYREEE (reference sequence). The CDR3 region is CASSLTTANTGELFF. CDR3 coding DNA: TGTGCCAGCAGCTTGACTACTGCGAACACCGGGGAGCTGTTTTTT. Combining the CDR3 with reference TRBV5-4 and TRBJ2-2 gives the whole variable domain ETGVTQSPTHLIKTRGQQVTLRCSSQSGHNTVSWYQQALGQGPQFIFQYYREEENGRGNFPPRFSGLQFPNYSSELNVNALELDDSALYLCASSLTTANTGELFFGEGSRLTVL.

This clonotype was counted only a few times. The chain combines TRBV10-2 with TRBJ2-5; D not resolved. V was shortened by 1 base and J by 1 base, with 7 bases between the two germline ends. The CDR3 is 14 residues long. Germline V CDR1 and CDR2: WSHSY, SAAADI. In DNA form, the CDR3 reads TGCGCCAGCAGTGAGTGGTTGGTCCAAGAGACCCAGTACTTC. Residues: CASSEWLVQETQYF.

The chain links TRBV12-3 or TRBV12-4 to TRBJ2-1, with 13 bases aligning to TRBD2. The V and J ends lost 6 bases and 10 bases, in that order; junction bases with no gene match: 12. CDR3 length: 16 amino acids. CDR3 sequence (DNA): TGTGCCAGCAGCAGGACTAGCGGGGGACGTAATACCGAGCAGTTCTTC. Residues: CASSRTSGGRNTEQFF.

This clonotype was counted between two and nine times. The rearrangement joins TRBV5-5 to TRBJ2-5, with TRBD2 as a possible D gene (5 bases). Germline V gene sequence: CDR1 SGHKS, CDR2 YYEKEE (reference sequence). Trimming shortened V by 0 bases and J by 9 bases, and 24 bases separated the two germline ends. This CDR3 has 17 amino acids. CDR3 loop: CASSLELPGSPLVAQYF. CDR3 nucleotides: TGTGCCAGCAGCTTGGAACTGCCGGGGTCCCCTTTGGTTGCCCAGTACTTC.

This clonotype was counted a few times. The chain employs TRBV12-3 or TRBV12-4 and TRBJ2-1; D possibly corresponds to TRBD2 (7 bases). The CDR3 covers 18 residues. The V and J ends lost 3 bases and 0 bases respectively, with 18 bases between them. The CDR3 sequence: CASSFGGWGGNSYNEQFF. Written as DNA, the CDR3 is TGTGCCAGCAGTTTCGGGGGTTGGGGGGGCAACTCCTACAATGAGCAGTTCTTC.

The V gene is TRBV14, the J gene TRBJ2-3; 7 nucleotides line up with TRBD1. This CDR3 region has 16 residues. V dropped 4 bases and J dropped 3; count of bases not matched to a gene: 10. The germline CDR1 and CDR2 sequences are SGHDN and FVKESK. The CDR3 protein is CASSPQGQWVTDTQYF. The CDR3 DNA follows: TGTGCCAGCAGCCCACAGGGACAGTGGGTAACAGATACGCAGTATTTT.

The chain combines TRBV3-1 with TRBJ2-1; the match to TRBD2 covers 7 bases. Germline V gene sequence: CDR1 LGHDT, CDR2 YNNKEL (reference sequence). The CDR3 runs to 12 residues. With V trimmed by 4 bases and J by 7 bases, 1 base remained unmatched. The CDR3 nucleotides read TGTGCCAGCAGCCGGCGGGGGAATGAGCAGTTCTTC. Translating gives CASSRRGNEQFF.

This clonotype showed up many times. The V call is TRBV15, the J call TRBJ2-5; D remains unclear. The CDR3 sequence is 13 residues long. The germline CDR1 and CDR2 sequences are LNHNV and YYDKDF (reference sequence). V lost 0 bases to trimming and J lost 5 bases, with 7 bases between them. The CDR3 sequence is CATSRDLKETQYF. In DNA form, the CDR3 reads TGTGCCACCAGCAGAGATCTAAAGGAGACCCAGTACTTC. The whole variable domain, filled in from reference TRBV15 and TRBJ2-5, reads DAMVIQNPRYQVTQFGKPVTLSCSQTLNHNVMYWYQQKSSQAPKLLFHYYDKDFNNEADTPDNFQSRRPNTSFCFLDIRSPGLGDTAMYLCATSRDLKETQYFGPGTRLLVL.

The chain links TRBV5-1 to TRBJ1-1; unclear D gene. The CDR3 contains 14 residues. The V and J ends lost 0 bases and 1 base respectively, with 7 bases between them. Germline lookup yields CDR1 SGHRS and CDR2 YFSETQ. CDR3: CASSLGAANTEAFF. CDR3 nucleotide sequence: TGCGCCAGCAGCTTGGGGGCAGCGAACACTGAAGCTTTCTTT.

Many counts were recorded for this clonotype. The chain recombines TRBV28 with TRBJ2-1; 7 nucleotides line up with TRBD1. The CDR3 extends over 14 amino acids. Trimming at V came to 5 bases and at J to 6 bases, leaving 7 bases not matched to a gene. Germline lookup yields CDR1 MDHEN and CDR2 SYDVKM. CDR3 bases: TGTGCCAGCAGTCTAGCACAGGGGTTCAATGAGCAGTTCTTC. Translated: CASSLAQGFNEQFF.

Many counts were recorded for this clonotype. The rearrangement uses TRBV5-1 and TRBJ2-1; D is perhaps TRBD2 (6 bases). V was cut by 4 bases and J by 7 bases, with 9 bases left in between. The CDR3 consists of 12 residues. CDR1 and CDR2 (germline): SGHRS, YFSETQ. The CDR3 region is CASSRGLNEQFF. CDR3 DNA sequence: TGCGCCAGCAGCCGGGGACTGAATGAGCAGTTCTTC.

This clonotype was recorded at least ten times. Here the CDR3 reads CASSLRLSGTGTDTQYF. The DNA of the CDR3 is TGTGCCAGCAGCTTACGATTAAGCGGGACCGGCACAGATACGCAGTATTTT. The gene calls are TRBV5-6 and TRBJ2-3; TRBD2 agrees at 7 bases. Germline-derived CDR1 and CDR2 are SGHDT and YYEEEE. CDR3 size: 17 residues. Trimming took 2 bases from V and 1 from J; bases not matched to a gene: 10.